The T cell receptor beta chain under discussion was sequenced for a study of T cell responses to AZD1222 COVID-19 vaccine. Here immunoSEQ multiplex PCR was the method, and the copy in TCRdb shows in-frame clones only, minus some. In the table there are roughly 160,000 clones, 85% to 95% of which are singletons. Germline loops: CDR1 SGHRS, CDR2 YFSETQ. Trimming took off 2 bases at V and 8 bases at J, with 13 bases between the two ends. The CDR3 has 13 amino acids. The sequenced sample was peripheral blood, obtained on day 0 of AZD1222 vaccination. V usage is TRBV5-1 and J usage is TRBJ1-2, with D perhaps TRBD1 (6 bases). This TCR was recovered from an adult in good health. The CDR3 DNA sequence: TGCGCCAGCAGCTTTCTACAGGGTGGGGGCTACACCTTC. Translation: CASSFLQGGGYTF.